The subject of this entry is one T cell receptor (beta chain). Its target is not known. The data were taken from a study of blood T cells in healthy people across ages. Study-wide context: The capture of about one barcoded beta molecule per two T cells was achieved by template switching. Study results and caveats: Researchers report that TCR beta diversity correlated strongly with naive T cell percentage. There were more naive CD4+ cells and higher diversity in long-lived donors than in aged donors.

Sample-barcoded 5' priming and a J-beta primer mix drove a second PCR of about 7 to 12 cycles. TCRdb re-called the 5' RACE reads through MiXCR, storing one row per CDR3 protein. This sample has 1.5 million to 2 million distinct CDR3 sequences, with about two fifths found just once. Each sample yielded at least 5.5 micrograms of PBMC total RNA. The sequencing sample was made of blood. The sequence came from a human donor in good health.

The CDR3, as DNA: TGCGCCAGCAGCTTCTCCGGATTCTCGGGTTCACCCCTCCACTTT. Translation gives CASSFSGFSGSPLHF. The rearrangement joins TRBV5-1 to TRBJ1-6; the D is unclear. This CDR3 has 15 residues. The ends were cut back, 2 bases at V and 9 bases at J, with 15 bases in the middle. The germline V gene encodes CDR1 SGHRS and CDR2 YFSETQ.